This T cell receptor (beta chain) came from a study of breast tumors, draining lymph nodes, adjacent tissues. Study-wide results and limits: Tumors had less TCR diversity than lymph nodes, more than nontumor tissue. Compared with basal-like, luminal-like tumors shared significantly more repertoire with nontumor tissue. The lymph node origin of tumor T cells was framed as consistent with a hypothesis, not demonstrated.

The CDR3 spans 15 residues. With 0 bases removed from V and 2 bases from J, the gap between germline ends came to 10 bases. Germline V gene sequence: CDR1 SGHDT, CDR2 YYEEEE. The lymph nodes were axillary draining lymph nodes from breast cancer patients. TCRdb re-derived calls from the multiplex PCR reads in MiXCR, one entry per CDR3 protein. The repertoire holds around 150,000 distinct CDR3 sequences, with about a fifth as singletons. This clonotype was detected ten times or more. Its antigen is as yet unknown. The TCR comes from a female donor with breast cancer. Some clones in this sample may be carry-over from other donors' samples. This chain connects TRBV5-6 to TRBJ2-3; D gene unclear. Sequenced sample: axillary lymph node tissue. Here the CDR3 reads CASSLAPTTTDTQYF. CDR3 nucleotides: TGTGCCAGCAGCTTGGCACCCACAACCACAGATACGCAGTATTTT.